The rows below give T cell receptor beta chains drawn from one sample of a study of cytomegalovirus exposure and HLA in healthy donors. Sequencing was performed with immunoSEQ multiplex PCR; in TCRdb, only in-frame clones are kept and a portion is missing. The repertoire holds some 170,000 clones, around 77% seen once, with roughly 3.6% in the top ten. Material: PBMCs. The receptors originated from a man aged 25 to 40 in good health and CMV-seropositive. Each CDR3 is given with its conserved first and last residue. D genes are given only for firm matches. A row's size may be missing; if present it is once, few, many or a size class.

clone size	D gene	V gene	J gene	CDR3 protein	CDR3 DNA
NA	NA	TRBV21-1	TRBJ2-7	CASSPNGRGGVYEQYF	TGTGCCAGCAGCCCCAATGGGCGGGGGGGAGTCTACGAGCAGTACTTC
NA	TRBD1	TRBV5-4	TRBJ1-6	CASSLEGQGYSPLHF	TGTGCCAGCAGCTTGGAGGGACAGGGGTATTCACCCCTCCACTTT
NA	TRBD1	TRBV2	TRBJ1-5	CASSPGQGAEQPQHF	TGTGCCAGCAGCCCGGGACAGGGGGCAGAACAGCCCCAGCATTTT
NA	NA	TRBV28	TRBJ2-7	CASSRTQDRKQYF	TGTGCCAGCAGTAGGACTCAAGATAGGAAGCAGTACTTC
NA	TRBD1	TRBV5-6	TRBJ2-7	CASSWGQGVGEQYF	TGTGCCAGCAGCTGGGGACAGGGGGTCGGCGAGCAGTACTTC
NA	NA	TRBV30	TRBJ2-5	CAWTIDSRQTQYF	TGTGCCTGGACAATCGACAGTAGACAGACCCAGTACTTC
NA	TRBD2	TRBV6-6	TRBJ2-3	CASRERGAGTDTQYF	TGTGCCAGCAGGGAGCGGGGGGCAGGCACAGATACGCAGTATTTT
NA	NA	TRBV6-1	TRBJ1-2	CASTPRGGGYTF	TGTGCCAGCACCCCGAGGGGGGGTGGCTACACCTTC
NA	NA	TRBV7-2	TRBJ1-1	CASSLLWLRNTEAFF	TGTGCCAGCAGCCTTTTGTGGCTCAGGAACACTGAAGCTTTCTTT
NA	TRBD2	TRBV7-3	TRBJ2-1	CASSLYGTTPGDEQFF	TGTGCCAGCAGCTTATATGGGACTACTCCCGGGGATGAGCAGTTCTTC
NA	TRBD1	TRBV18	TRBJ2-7	CASSPPQGATYEQYF	TGTGCCAGCTCACCCCCGCAGGGGGCTACCTACGAGCAGTACTTC
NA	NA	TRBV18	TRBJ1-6	CASSPPLRSSPLHF	TGTGCCAGCTCACCACCACTAAGGAGTTCACCCCTCCACTTT
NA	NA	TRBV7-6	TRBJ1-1	CASSLEFGMLRSMNTEAFF	TGTGCCAGCAGCTTAGAGTTCGGGATGCTGAGATCCATGAACACTGAAGCTTTCTTT
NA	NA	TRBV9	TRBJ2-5	CASSPSTSGETQYF	TGTGCCAGCAGCCCCAGTACATCTGGAGAGACCCAGTACTTC
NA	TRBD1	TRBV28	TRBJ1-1	CASIYRGGNTEAFF	TGTGCCAGCATTTACAGGGGTGGTAACACTGAAGCTTTCTTT
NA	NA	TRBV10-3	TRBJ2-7	CAISRRDTTYEQYF	TGTGCCATCAGCCGTCGGGACACCACCTACGAGCAGTACTTC
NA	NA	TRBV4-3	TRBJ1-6	CASSQDGLPGGSPLHF	TGCGCCAGCAGCCAAGATGGGCTCCCCGGAGGGTCACCCCTCCACTTT
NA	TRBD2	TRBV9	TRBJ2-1	CASSWGGTSGGLYNEQFF	TGTGCCAGCAGCTGGGGTGGGACTAGCGGGGGCCTCTACAATGAGCAGTTCTTC
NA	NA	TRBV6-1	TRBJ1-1	CASSALGGEAFF	TGTGCCAGCAGTGCCCTCGGGGGTGAAGCTTTCTTT
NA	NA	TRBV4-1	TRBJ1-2	CASSQVNYFDGYTF	TGCGCCAGCAGCCAAGTAAATTATTTTGATGGCTACACCTTC
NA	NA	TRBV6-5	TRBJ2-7	CASSSTRGREQYF	TGTGCCAGCAGTTCGACACGGGGTCGGGAGCAGTACTTC
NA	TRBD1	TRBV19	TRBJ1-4	CASSPGQGYLEKLFF	TGTGCCAGTAGTCCGGGACAGGGTTATCTAGAAAAACTGTTTTTT
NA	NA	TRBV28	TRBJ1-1	CASSYRGEAFF	TGTGCCAGCAGTTACCGAGGGGAAGCTTTCTTT
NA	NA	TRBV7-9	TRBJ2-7	CSSSLVNHEQYF	TGTTCCAGCAGCTTAGTAAATCACGAGCAGTACTTC
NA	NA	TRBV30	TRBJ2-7	CAWSVLGPGEQYF	TGTGCCTGGAGTGTACTGGGGCCTGGGGAGCAGTACTTC
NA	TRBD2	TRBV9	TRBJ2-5	CASSVERGGGETQYF	TGTGCCAGCAGCGTAGAGCGGGGGGGTGGTGAGACCCAGTACTTC
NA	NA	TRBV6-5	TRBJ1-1	CASSKATEAFF	TGTGCCAGCAGCAAAGCCACTGAAGCTTTCTTT
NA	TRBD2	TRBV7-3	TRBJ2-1	CASSSPGLAGGPMSNEQFF	TGTGCCAGCAGCTCCCCGGGACTAGCGGGGGGGCCGATGTCGAATGAGCAGTTCTTC
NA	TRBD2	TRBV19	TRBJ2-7	CASSRHSGGTGYEQYF	TGTGCCAGTAGCAGACATAGCGGGGGGACAGGATACGAGCAGTACTTC
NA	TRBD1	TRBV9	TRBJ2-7	CASSVGLKGAGGEQYF	TGTGCCAGCAGCGTAGGTTTGAAGGGGGCGGGTGGTGAGCAGTACTTC
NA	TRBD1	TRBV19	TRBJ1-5	CASTGTVNQPQHF	TGTGCCAGCACCGGGACAGTGAATCAGCCCCAGCATTTT
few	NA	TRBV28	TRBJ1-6	CASGLGLGGQSPLHF	TGTGCCAGCGGGTTGGGGCTGGGAGGACAATCACCCCTCCACTTT
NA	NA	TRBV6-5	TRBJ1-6	CASSPPGLWYSPLHF	TGTGCCAGCAGTCCCCCAGGGCTCTGGTATTCACCCCTCCACTTT
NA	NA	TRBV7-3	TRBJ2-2	CASSLSNTGELFF	TGTGCCAGCAGCTTATCTAACACCGGGGAGCTGTTTTTT
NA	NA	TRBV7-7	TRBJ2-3	CASSLGRLDTQYF	TGTGCCAGCAGCTTAGGTCGTCTGGATACGCAGTATTTT
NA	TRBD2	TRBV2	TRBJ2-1	CASSAGTSGGGSYNEQFF	TGTGCCAGCAGTGCCGGGACTAGCGGGGGGGGTTCCTACAATGAGCAGTTCTTC
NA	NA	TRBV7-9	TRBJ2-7	CASSWSSGYEQYF	TGTGCCAGCAGCTGGAGCTCCGGGTACGAGCAGTACTTC
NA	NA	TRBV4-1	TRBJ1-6	CASSQMTRTPLNSPLHF	TGCGCCAGCAGCCAAATGACCCGGACACCCCTAAATTCACCCCTCCACTTT
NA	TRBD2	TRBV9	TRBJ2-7	CASSVVGLAGATYEQYF	TGTGCCAGCAGCGTCGTCGGTCTAGCGGGCGCAACCTACGAGCAGTACTTC
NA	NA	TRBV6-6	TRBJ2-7	CASSYRGEQYF	TGTGCCAGCAGTTACCGGGGGGAGCAGTACTTC
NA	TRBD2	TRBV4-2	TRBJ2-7	CASLRDYTYEQYF	TGTGCCAGTCTCCGGGACTATACCTACGAGCAGTACTTC
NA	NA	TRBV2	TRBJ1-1	CASRGEGTEAFF	TGTGCCAGTCGAGGGGAGGGCACTGAAGCTTTCTTT
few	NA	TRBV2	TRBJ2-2	CASSDQGWTGELFF	TGTGCCAGCAGTGATCAGGGTTGGACCGGGGAGCTGTTTTTT
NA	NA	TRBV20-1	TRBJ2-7	CSASIAGEQYF	TGCAGTGCTAGCATCGCAGGGGAGCAGTACTTC
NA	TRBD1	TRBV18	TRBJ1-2	CASSPLGTGGNYGYTF	TGTGCCAGCTCACCCTTAGGGACAGGGGGCAACTATGGCTACACCTTC
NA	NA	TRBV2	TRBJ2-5	CARLYGETQYF	TGTGCCAGACTTTACGGGGAGACCCAGTACTTC